This T cell receptor (beta chain) derives from a study of blood T cell repertoires in COVID-19. Trimming removed 4 bases from V and 6 bases from J; junction bases left unmatched: 15. The CDR3 extends over 18 amino acids. Germline loops: CDR1 LNHDA, CDR2 SQIVND (reference sequence). Sequencing used immunoSEQ multiplex PCR; TCRdb keeps in-frame clones, though not all of them. The sample lists about 200,000 clones, approximately 80% occurring once. Sequencing was performed on peripheral blood. The chain recombines TRBV19 with TRBJ1-6; 7 nucleotides align to TRBD1. The receptor was isolated from a human donor in a cohort sampled during active COVID-19. The CDR3 DNA reads TGTGCCAGTAGTAACATGGCCACACGGGACAGCTCTAATTCACCCCTCCACTTT. It translates to CASSNMATRDSSNSPLHF.